This T cell receptor (beta chain) comes out of a study of CD8+CD57+ T cells in acquired aplastic anemia. Those patients picked for sequencing had displayed CD8+CD57+ cell expansion on flow cytometry. Each of the patients presented with severe acquired aplastic anemia. According to the study, genomic DNA was the template for TCR beta VDJ and CDR3 profiling. TCRdb re-derived calls from the reads in MiXCR, one entry per CDR3 protein. Of about 160,000 distinct CDR3 sequences in the sample, 40% to 55% were seen once. Losses at the gene ends were 6 bases for V and 6 bases for J; bases not matched to a gene: 2. The CDR3 loop spans 13 amino acids. The V gene's germline CDR1 is SQVTM and CDR2 ANQGSEA.

The sequence was collected from a human donor with aplastic anemia. Specimen: sorted CD4+, CD8+, or CD8+CD57+ T cells (not recorded which) from PBMCs. This sequence joins TRBV29-1 and TRBJ2-1; 13 bases agree with TRBD2. DNA for the CDR3: TGCAGCGTGGGACTAGCGGGGATCAATGAGCAGTTCTTC. This encodes CSVGLAGINEQFF.